This T cell receptor beta chain was profiled in a study of cytomegalovirus exposure and HLA in healthy donors. Amplification used 60 Vbeta primers and 13 Jbeta primers. TCRdb keeps only in-frame clones here, not all; method: immunoSEQ multiplex PCR. The sample carries around 210,000 clones, about 88% recorded once. About this clone itself: The antigen is not known.

This CDR3 is 14 amino acids long. Germline CDR1 and CDR2: SGHTA and FQGNSA. V lost 3 bases to trimming and J lost 1 base, with 8 bases between them. Findings and caveats of the study: Most TCR sequences were seen very rarely across donors, but some public TCRs occurred in many. As immune exposure information, only CMV serostatus was available.

This sequence joins TRBV7-2 and TRBJ2-3; D unresolved. The source of this sequence is a girl under 10 years old in good health and CMV-seronegative. What was sequenced was PBMCs. The CDR3 bases are TGTGCCAGCAGCTTTGTGAGCGGCACAGATACGCAGTATTTT. Translating it yields CASSFVSGTDTQYF. The full variable domain, in which reference TRBV7-2 and TRBJ2-3 provide the parts outside the CDR3, is GAGVSQSPSNKVTEKGKDVELRCDPISGHTALYWYRQSLGQGLEFLIYFQGNSAPDKSGLPSDRFSAERTGGSVSTLTIQRTQQEDSAVYLCASSFVSGTDTQYFGPGTRLTVL.